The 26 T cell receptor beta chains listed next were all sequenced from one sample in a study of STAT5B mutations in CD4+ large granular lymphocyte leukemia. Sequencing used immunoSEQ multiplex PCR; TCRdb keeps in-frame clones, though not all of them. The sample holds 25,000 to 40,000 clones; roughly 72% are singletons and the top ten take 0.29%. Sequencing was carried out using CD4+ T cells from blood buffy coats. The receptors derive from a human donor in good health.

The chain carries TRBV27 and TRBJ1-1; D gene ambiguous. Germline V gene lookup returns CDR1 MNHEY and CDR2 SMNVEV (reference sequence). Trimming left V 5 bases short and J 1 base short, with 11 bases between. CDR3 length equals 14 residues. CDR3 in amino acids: CASSLLRGNTEAFF. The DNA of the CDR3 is TGTGCCAGCAGTCTACTGCGTGGGAACACTGAAGCTTTCTTT.

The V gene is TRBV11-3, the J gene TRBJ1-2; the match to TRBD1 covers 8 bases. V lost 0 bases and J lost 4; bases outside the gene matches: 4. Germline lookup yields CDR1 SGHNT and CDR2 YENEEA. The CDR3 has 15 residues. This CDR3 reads CASSLDPGGFYGYTF. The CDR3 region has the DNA TGTGCCAGCAGCTTAGACCCAGGGGGCTTCTATGGCTACACCTTC.

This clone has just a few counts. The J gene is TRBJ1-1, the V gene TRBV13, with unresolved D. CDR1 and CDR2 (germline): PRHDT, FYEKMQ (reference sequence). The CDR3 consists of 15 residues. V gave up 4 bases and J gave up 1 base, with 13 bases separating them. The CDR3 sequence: CASSYFLPGNTEAFF. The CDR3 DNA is TGTGCCAGCAGCTACTTCCTACCGGGGAACACTGAAGCTTTCTTT.

DNA of the CDR3: TGTGCCAGCGGTGGGGGAAACTCACCCCTCCACTTT. Its translation is CASGGGNSPLHF. The chain has TRBV28 and TRBJ1-6; tentative D call: TRBD1 (5 bases). This CDR3 contains 12 residues. Germline V gene lookup returns CDR1 MDHEN and CDR2 SYDVKM. V was trimmed by 8 bases and J by 10 bases, leaving 12 bases between them.

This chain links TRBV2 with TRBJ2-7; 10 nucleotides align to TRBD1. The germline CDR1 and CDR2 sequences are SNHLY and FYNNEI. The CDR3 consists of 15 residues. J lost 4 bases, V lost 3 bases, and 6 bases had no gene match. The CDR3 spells CASSEAGQGWYEQYF. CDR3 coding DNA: TGTGCCAGCAGTGAGGCGGGACAGGGGTGGTACGAGCAGTACTTC.

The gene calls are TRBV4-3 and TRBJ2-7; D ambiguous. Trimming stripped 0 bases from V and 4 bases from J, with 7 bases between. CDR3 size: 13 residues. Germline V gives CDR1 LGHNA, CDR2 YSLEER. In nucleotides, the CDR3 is TGCGCCAGCAGCCAAGATTTGGAATACGAGCAGTACTTC. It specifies CASSQDLEYEQYF.

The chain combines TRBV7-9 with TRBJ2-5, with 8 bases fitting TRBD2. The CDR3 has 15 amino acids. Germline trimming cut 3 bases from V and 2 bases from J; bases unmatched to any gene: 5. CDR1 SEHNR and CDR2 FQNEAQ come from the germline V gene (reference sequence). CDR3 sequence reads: CASSFSGGGQETQYF. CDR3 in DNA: TGTGCCAGCAGCTTCTCAGGCGGGGGGCAAGAGACCCAGTACTTC.

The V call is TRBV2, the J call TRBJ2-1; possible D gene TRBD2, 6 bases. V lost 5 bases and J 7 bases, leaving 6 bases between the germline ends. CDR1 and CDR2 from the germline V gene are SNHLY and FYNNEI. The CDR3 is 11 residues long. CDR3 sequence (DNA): TGTGCCAGCAGTCGGGAGAATGAGCAGTTCTTC. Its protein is CASSRENEQFF.

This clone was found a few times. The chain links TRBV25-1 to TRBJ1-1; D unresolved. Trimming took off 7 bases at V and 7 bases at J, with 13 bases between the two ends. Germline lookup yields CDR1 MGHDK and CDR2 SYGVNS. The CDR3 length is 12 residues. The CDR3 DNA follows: TGTGCCAGCAACCGGGGAGGCGGTGAAGCTTTCTTT. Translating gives CASNRGGGEAFF.

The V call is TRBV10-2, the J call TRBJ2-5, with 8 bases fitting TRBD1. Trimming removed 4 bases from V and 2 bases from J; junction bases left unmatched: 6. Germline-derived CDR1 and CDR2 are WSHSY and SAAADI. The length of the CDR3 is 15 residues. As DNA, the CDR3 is TGCGCCAGCAGTGTGACAGGGGTAGGGCAAGAGACCCAGTACTTC. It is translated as CASSVTGVGQETQYF.

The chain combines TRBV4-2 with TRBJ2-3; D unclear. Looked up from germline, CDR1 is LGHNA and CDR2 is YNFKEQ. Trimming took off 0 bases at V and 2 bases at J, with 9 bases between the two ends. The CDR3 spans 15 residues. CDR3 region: CASSQDFRITDTQYF. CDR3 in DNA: TGTGCCAGCAGCCAAGATTTCCGAATCACAGATACGCAGTATTTT.

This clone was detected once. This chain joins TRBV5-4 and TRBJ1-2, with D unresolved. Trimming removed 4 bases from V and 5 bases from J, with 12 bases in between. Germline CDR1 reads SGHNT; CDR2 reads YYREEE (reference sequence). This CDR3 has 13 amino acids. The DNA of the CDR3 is TGTGCCAGCAGCCCTAATACCCGTTATGGCTACACCTTC. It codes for CASSPNTRYGYTF.

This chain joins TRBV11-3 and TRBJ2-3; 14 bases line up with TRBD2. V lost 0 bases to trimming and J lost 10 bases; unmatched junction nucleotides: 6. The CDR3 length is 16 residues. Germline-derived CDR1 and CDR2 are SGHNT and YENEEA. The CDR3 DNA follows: TGTGCCAGCAGCTTAGATCGTGTGACTAGCGGGAGGGCGCAGTATTTT. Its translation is CASSLDRVTSGRAQYF.

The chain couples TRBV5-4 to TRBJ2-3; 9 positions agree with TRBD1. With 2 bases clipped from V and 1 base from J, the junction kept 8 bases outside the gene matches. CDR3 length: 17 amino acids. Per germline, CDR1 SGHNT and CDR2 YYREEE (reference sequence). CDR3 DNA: TGTGCCAGCAGCTTTTTGAACTGGACAGGGGGCACAGATACGCAGTATTTT. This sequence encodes CASSFLNWTGGTDTQYF.

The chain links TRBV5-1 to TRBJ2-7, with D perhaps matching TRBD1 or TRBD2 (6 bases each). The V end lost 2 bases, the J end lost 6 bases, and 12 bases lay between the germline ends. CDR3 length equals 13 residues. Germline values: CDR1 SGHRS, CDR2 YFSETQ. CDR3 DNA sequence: TGCGCCAGCAGCTTTGGAGGGGGTAGCGAGCAGTACTTC. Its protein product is CASSFGGGSEQYF.

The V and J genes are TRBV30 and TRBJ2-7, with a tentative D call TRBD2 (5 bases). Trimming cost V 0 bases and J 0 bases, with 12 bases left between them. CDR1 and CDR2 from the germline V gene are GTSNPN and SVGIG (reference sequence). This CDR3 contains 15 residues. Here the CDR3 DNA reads TGTGCCTGGAGTGTACGTTCTAGCTTCTCCTACGAGCAGTACTTC. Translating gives CAWSVRSSFSYEQYF. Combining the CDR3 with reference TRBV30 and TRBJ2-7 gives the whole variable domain SQTIHQWPATLVQPVGSPLSLECTVEGTSNPNLYWYRQAAGRGLQLLFYSVGIGQISSEVPQNLSASRPQDRQFILSSKKLLLSDSGFYLCAWSVRSSFSYEQYFGPGTRLTVT.

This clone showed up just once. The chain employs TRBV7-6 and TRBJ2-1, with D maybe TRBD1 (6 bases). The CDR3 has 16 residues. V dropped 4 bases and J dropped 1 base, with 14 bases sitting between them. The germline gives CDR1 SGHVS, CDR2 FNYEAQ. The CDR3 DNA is TGTGCCAGCAGCTCCGCAGGGGTTGGGTCCTACAATGAGCAGTTCTTC. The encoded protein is CASSSAGVGSYNEQFF.

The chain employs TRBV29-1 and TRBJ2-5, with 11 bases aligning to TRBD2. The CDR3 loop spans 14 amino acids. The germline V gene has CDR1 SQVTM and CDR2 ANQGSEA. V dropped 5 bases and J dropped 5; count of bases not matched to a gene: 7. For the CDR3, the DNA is TGCAGCGTTCCGGAACTAGCGGGAGTGGAGACCCAGTACTTC. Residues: CSVPELAGVETQYF.

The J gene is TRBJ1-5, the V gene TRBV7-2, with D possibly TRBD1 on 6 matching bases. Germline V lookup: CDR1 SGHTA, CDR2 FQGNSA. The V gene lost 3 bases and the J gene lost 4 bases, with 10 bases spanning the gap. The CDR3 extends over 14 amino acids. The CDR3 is CASSFRTANQPQHF. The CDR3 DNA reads TGTGCCAGCAGCTTCCGGACAGCTAATCAGCCCCAGCATTTT.

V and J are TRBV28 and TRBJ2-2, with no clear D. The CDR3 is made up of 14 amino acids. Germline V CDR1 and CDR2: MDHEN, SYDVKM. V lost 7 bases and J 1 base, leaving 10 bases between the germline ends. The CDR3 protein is CASIRSENTGELFF. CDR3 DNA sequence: TGTGCCAGCATTCGCTCTGAGAACACCGGGGAGCTGTTTTTT.

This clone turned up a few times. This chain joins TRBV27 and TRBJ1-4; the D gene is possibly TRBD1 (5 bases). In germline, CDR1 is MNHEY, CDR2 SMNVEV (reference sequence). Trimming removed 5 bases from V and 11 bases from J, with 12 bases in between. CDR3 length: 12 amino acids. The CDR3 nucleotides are TGTGCCAGCAGTGGGGTGGGGGGTAAACTGTTTTTT. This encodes CASSGVGGKLFF.

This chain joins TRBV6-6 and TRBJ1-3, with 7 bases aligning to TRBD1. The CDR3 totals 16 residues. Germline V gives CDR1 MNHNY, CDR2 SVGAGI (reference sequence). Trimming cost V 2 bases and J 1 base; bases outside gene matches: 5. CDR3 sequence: CASSYPGGSSGNTIYF. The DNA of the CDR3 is TGTGCCAGCAGTTACCCAGGGGGGTCTTCTGGAAACACCATATATTTT.

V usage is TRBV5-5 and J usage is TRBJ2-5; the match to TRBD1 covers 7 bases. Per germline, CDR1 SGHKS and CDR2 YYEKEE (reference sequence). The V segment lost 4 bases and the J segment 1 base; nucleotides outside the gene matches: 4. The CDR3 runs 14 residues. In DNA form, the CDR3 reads TGTGCCAGCAGCACTACAGGGGTCCAAGAGACCCAGTACTTC. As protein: CASSTTGVQETQYF.

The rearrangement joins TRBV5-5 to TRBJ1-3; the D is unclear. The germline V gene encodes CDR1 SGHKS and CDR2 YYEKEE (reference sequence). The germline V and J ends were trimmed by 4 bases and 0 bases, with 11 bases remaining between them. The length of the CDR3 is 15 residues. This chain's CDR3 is CASSGMASSGNTIYF. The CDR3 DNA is TGTGCCAGCAGCGGCATGGCCAGCTCTGGAAACACCATATATTTT.

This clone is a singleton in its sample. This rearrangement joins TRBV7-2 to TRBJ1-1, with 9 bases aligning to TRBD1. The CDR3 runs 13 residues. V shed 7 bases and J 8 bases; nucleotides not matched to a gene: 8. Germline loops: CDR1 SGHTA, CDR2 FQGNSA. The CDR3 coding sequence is TGTGCCAGCACGCTACAGGGGGCGCGAGAAGCTTTCTTT. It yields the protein CASTLQGAREAFF. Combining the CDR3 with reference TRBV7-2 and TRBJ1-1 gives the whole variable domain GAGVSQSPSNKVTEKGKDVELRCDPISGHTALYWYRQSLGQGLEFLIYFQGNSAPDKSGLPSDRFSAERTGGSVSTLTIQRTQQEDSAVYLCASTLQGAREAFFGQGTRLTVV.

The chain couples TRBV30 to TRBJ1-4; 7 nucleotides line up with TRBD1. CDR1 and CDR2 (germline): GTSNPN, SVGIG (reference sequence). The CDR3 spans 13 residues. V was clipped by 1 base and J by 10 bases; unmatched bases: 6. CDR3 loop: CAWSGRQGGKLFF. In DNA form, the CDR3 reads TGTGCCTGGAGTGGGAGACAGGGCGGAAAACTGTTTTTT.